The source of this TCR beta chain is a study of cytomegalovirus exposure and HLA in healthy donors. Study summary: Researchers found that more than 70% of over 350 genotyped donors fell within the Caucasian-associated ancestry cluster.

The germline V gene has CDR1 SGHRS and CDR2 YFSETQ. The CDR3 is 12 residues long. V was cut by 4 bases and J by 8 bases, with 10 bases left in between. The PCR made use of 60 Vbeta and 13 Jbeta primers. Profiling relied on immunoSEQ multiplex PCR, and the TCRdb table lists in-frame clones only, not all of them. The table lists 85,000 to 100,000 clones, approximately 63% of them singletons. The sample comprised PBMCs. V usage is TRBV5-1 and J usage is TRBJ2-1; D gene unclear. The TCR sequence derives from a woman in her twenties or thirties in good health and CMV-seronegative. The CDR3 nucleotides are TGCGCCAGCAGCGTGACAATCGATGAGCAGTTCTTC. This translates into CASSVTIDEQFF.